Listed below are T cell receptor beta chains from one sample, sequenced in a study of cytomegalovirus exposure and HLA in healthy donors. Measured with immunoSEQ multiplex PCR; TCRdb has only the in-frame clones, and not every one. The sample gives around 49,000 clones, around 94% of which show up once; roughly 1.4% is in the top ten. The sequenced sample consisted of PBMCs. Receptor source: a man younger than 30 in good health and CMV-seronegative. CDR3s include the opening cysteine and the closing phenylalanine or tryptophan. A D gene is named only where the DNA matches it firmly.

length	V	J	D	CDR3	DNA
16	TRBV4-2	TRBJ1-1	-	CASSQGQPTLNTEAFF	TGTGCCAGCAGCCAAGGACAGCCGACTTTGAACACTGAAGCTTTCTTT
16	TRBV30	TRBJ1-5	TRBD1	CAWSVWGRGSGQPQHF	TGTGCCTGGAGTGTCTGGGGCAGGGGGTCTGGTCAGCCCCAGCATTTT
15	TRBV19	TRBJ1-2	TRBD1	CASSLGTGRTYGYTF	TGTGCCAGTAGTCTGGGGACAGGGAGGACCTATGGCTACACCTTC
14	TRBV6-1	TRBJ2-1	TRBD2	CASRGLAGINEQFF	TGTGCCAGCAGAGGACTAGCGGGAATTAATGAGCAGTTCTTC
11	TRBV11-3	TRBJ2-7	-	CASSHYYEQYF	TGTGCCAGCAGCCACTACTACGAGCAGTACTTC
15	TRBV10-3	TRBJ1-5	-	CAISGSRGAGQPQHF	TGTGCCATCAGTGGAAGTCGGGGGGCAGGTCAGCCCCAGCATTTT
14	TRBV6-5	TRBJ2-2	TRBD2	CASSGTSVPGELFF	TGTGCCAGCAGTGGGACTAGCGTTCCCGGGGAGCTGTTTTTT
16	TRBV9	TRBJ1-3	TRBD1	CASSVGTGVSGNTIYF	TGTGCCAGCAGCGTAGGGACAGGGGTTTCAGGAAACACCATATATTTT
15	TRBV7-6	TRBJ2-3	TRBD2	CASSLILAGIYTQYF	TGTGCCAGCAGCTTAATCCTAGCGGGTATATATACGCAGTATTTT
15	TRBV29-1	TRBJ2-5	TRBD2	CSVGYSGRGQETQYF	TGCAGCGTGGGGTATAGCGGGAGGGGGCAAGAGACCCAGTACTTC
14	TRBV9	TRBJ2-7	-	CASSPNTGIREQYF	TGTGCCAGCAGCCCTAACACGGGAATACGCGAGCAGTACTTC
15	TRBV6-1	TRBJ2-3	TRBD1	CASSEGQGETDTQYF	TGTGCCAGCAGTGAAGGACAGGGTGAGACAGATACGCAGTATTTT
16	TRBV4-3	TRBJ2-1	TRBD2	CASSRRLAGSYNEQFF	TGCGCCAGCAGCCGGAGACTAGCGGGGTCCTACAATGAGCAGTTCTTC